This TCR beta chain was recovered during a study of early T cells in non-severe SARS-CoV-2 infection. Study-level background: Sequencing of unsorted whole blood was done on bulk RNA, leaving chains unpaired. Study-wide points: VDJdb matches were skewed toward anti-spike CD8 T cell responses.

This clonotype came up many times. The antigen is undetermined. Molecules of cDNA were individually given unique molecular identifiers that were attached to them. TCRdb reprocessed the 5' RACE reads with MiXCR, giving one entry per CDR3 protein. There are about 63,000 distinct CDR3 sequences in the sample; 10% to 15% occur only once, and around 4.6% lies in the top ten. Germline V lookup: CDR1 DFQATT, CDR2 SNEGSKA (reference sequence). CDR3 length: 14 amino acids. V lost 0 bases and J lost 3; bases outside the gene matches: 2. Sequenced material: whole blood. This TCR came from an adult who was a healthcare worker with PCR-confirmed SARS-CoV-2 infection or an uninfected control (not recorded which). The V and J genes are TRBV20-1 and TRBJ1-5, with 7 bases aligning to TRBD1. This CDR3 reads CSAREQGINQPQHF. In DNA form, the CDR3 reads TGCAGTGCTAGAGAACAGGGGATCAATCAGCCCCAGCATTTT.